Shown below are 15 T cell receptor beta chains from a single sample sequenced in a study of blood T cell repertoires in COVID-19. Repertoires were generated with immunoSEQ multiplex PCR, while TCRdb's copy carries only in-frame clones and drops some. The table records around 260,000 clones, more than 85% of them present only once. Specimen: peripheral blood. Receptor source: a man in his thirties or forties with acute or convalescent COVID-19.

The rearrangement uses TRBV19 and TRBJ2-3; 8 nucleotides line up with TRBD1. CDR3 length equals 14 residues. CDR1 is LNHDA, CDR2 SQIVND, per germline (reference sequence). V lost 5 bases, J lost 4 bases, and 5 bases stayed unmatched. The CDR3 spells CASSANRGADTQYF. The DNA for the CDR3 is TGTGCCAGTAGTGCGAACAGGGGGGCAGATACGCAGTATTTT. The full variable domain, its missing parts supplied by reference TRBV19 and TRBJ2-3, is DGGITQSPKYLFRKEGQNVTLSCEQNLNHDAMYWYRQDPGQGLRLIYYSQIVNDFQKGDIAEGYSVSREKKESFPLTVTSAQKNPTAFYLCASSANRGADTQYFGPGTRLTVL.

This clone was seen a few times. The chain uses TRBV27 and TRBJ2-2; D unresolved. V was pared by 5 bases and J by 7 bases, with 8 bases between. This CDR3 has 12 amino acids. Germline CDR1 reads MNHEY; CDR2 reads SMNVEV (reference sequence). Here the CDR3 DNA reads TGTGCCAGCAGTCACCATAGCGGGGAGCTGTTTTTT. Its translation: CASSHHSGELFF.

This clone has only a few counts. The rearrangement joins TRBV7-9 to TRBJ2-3; no reliable D call. This CDR3 is built from 13 residues. Trimming stripped 0 bases from V and 4 bases from J, with 5 bases between. Germline V lookup: CDR1 SEHNR, CDR2 FQNEAQ (reference sequence). The CDR3, as DNA: TGTGCCAGCAGCTTAGCCCCGGCAGATACGCAGTATTTT. Amino acids: CASSLAPADTQYF.

CDR3 in amino acids: CATSGVNEQFF. In DNA form, the CDR3 reads TGTGCCACCTCGGGGGTAAATGAGCAGTTCTTC. The V and J genes are TRBV6-5 and TRBJ2-1, with D possibly matching TRBD2 (6 bases). The CDR3 covers 11 residues. Germline V gene sequence: CDR1 MNHEY, CDR2 SVGAGI. The germline V and J ends were trimmed by 10 bases and 7 bases, with 11 bases remaining between them.

This sequence joins TRBV11-2 and TRBJ2-1, with D possibly being TRBD1 (5 bases). The V and J ends lost 2 bases and 11 bases respectively, with 16 bases between them. This CDR3 has 14 amino acids. The V gene's germline CDR1 is SGHAT and CDR2 FQNNGV. In nucleotides, the CDR3 is TGTGCCAGCAGCTTATCGACAGTTTACGCCCAGCAGTTCTTC. Translating gives CASSLSTVYAQQFF.

The chain uses TRBV29-1 and TRBJ2-1, with 7 positions matching TRBD1. Germline V CDR1 and CDR2: SQVTM, ANQGSEA. V shed 7 bases, J shed 5 bases, and the junction held 11 bases outside the gene matches. This CDR3 has 14 amino acids. CDR3 nucleotide sequence: TGCAGCGCCACCCCGGGACAGCAGAACAATGAGCAGTTCTTC. Its protein product is CSATPGQQNNEQFF.

The chain combines TRBV6-1 with TRBJ2-3; no definite D call. Germline CDR1 reads MNHNS; CDR2 reads SASEGT. The CDR3 runs 17 residues. V lost 4 bases and J lost 1, with 18 bases in between. CDR3 sequence (DNA): TGTGCCAGCAGTGCCTCTCGTAGTATCCCCCGCACAGATACGCAGTATTTT. Its translation is CASSASRSIPRTDTQYF.

This chain connects TRBV25-1 to TRBJ1-2; D is perhaps TRBD1 (6 bases). Trimming left V 7 bases short and J 4 bases short, with 16 bases between. The CDR3 totals 14 residues. Looked up from germline, CDR1 is MGHDK and CDR2 is SYGVNS. CDR3 nucleotides: TGTGCCAGCACGGGGGGGCAAGCATTCTATGGCTACACCTTC. Amino acids: CASTGGQAFYGYTF.

This clone was recorded a few times. The rearrangement uses TRBV18 and TRBJ1-6; TRBD1 might be the D (6 bases). This CDR3 is built from 15 residues. Germline CDR1 reads KGHSH; CDR2 reads LQKENI. Trimming took 2 bases from V and 5 from J, leaving 10 bases between them. The CDR3 is CASSPGGIDNSPLHF. The CDR3 nucleotides are TGTGCCAGCTCACCAGGGGGCATCGATAATTCACCCCTCCACTTT.

The CDR3 region is CASSFDTGSYEQFF. The CDR3, as DNA: TGTGCCAGCAGCTTCGACACAGGGTCCTATGAGCAGTTCTTC. V and J are TRBV5-4 and TRBJ2-1; tentatively, D is TRBD1 (6 bases). The CDR3 consists of 14 residues. Germline V lookup: CDR1 SGHNT, CDR2 YYREEE (reference sequence). V lost 2 bases to trimming and J lost 8 bases, with 14 bases between them.

The chain uses TRBV13 and TRBJ2-7; D remains ambiguous. Germline V CDR1 and CDR2: PRHDT, FYEKMQ (reference sequence). Trimming left V 5 bases short and J 7 bases short, with 27 bases between. The CDR3 totals 17 residues. The CDR3: CASSQAQSGFTNREQYF. Here the CDR3 DNA reads TGTGCCAGCAGCCAGGCTCAATCAGGTTTCACAAATCGGGAGCAGTACTTC.

V and J are TRBV5-6 and TRBJ1-1, with TRBD1 matching 9 bases. After removal of 3 bases from V and 4 bases from J, the junction contained 10 bases not matched to a gene. Per germline, CDR1 SGHDT and CDR2 YYEEEE. This CDR3 comprises 16 residues. This CDR3 reads CASSYRDRDVGTEAFF. The CDR3 coding sequence is TGTGCCAGCAGCTACCGGGACAGGGATGTTGGCACTGAAGCTTTCTTT.

J is TRBJ1-5 and V is TRBV5-8; 9 bases are shared with TRBD1. The V and J ends lost 0 bases and 7 bases, in that order; junction bases with no gene match: 8. Germline CDR1 SGHTS, CDR2 YDEGEE. This CDR3 is 16 amino acids long. In DNA, the CDR3 is TGTGCCAGCAGCTTGGAGGGGACAGGGTCGAGGCAGCCCCAGCATTTT. Encoded protein: CASSLEGTGSRQPQHF.

J is TRBJ1-6 and V is TRBV30; D call uncertain. Germline CDR1 reads GTSNPN; CDR2 reads SVGIG (reference sequence). CDR3 size: 12 residues. The V gene lost 5 bases and the J gene lost 10 bases, with 12 bases spanning the gap. The CDR3 coding sequence is TGTGCCTGGGCACCCACCGGGTCACCCCTCCACTTT. This sequence encodes CAWAPTGSPLHF.

The V gene is TRBV28, the J gene TRBJ2-4, with D possibly matching TRBD1 (7 bases). There are 17 residues in the CDR3. Germline CDR1 reads MDHEN; CDR2 reads SYDVKM. V lost 7 bases and J lost 1, with 20 bases in between. The CDR3 DNA reads TGTGCCAGCACGAGAGGGGGCTTACTAGCTGCCAAAAACATTCAGTACTTC. This encodes CASTRGGLLAAKNIQYF.